Below, 13 T cell receptor beta chains from the same sample are listed, as sequenced in a study of technical replicates of blood from several donors. Profiling relied on immunoSEQ multiplex PCR, and the TCRdb table lists in-frame clones only, not all of them. Of tens of thousands of clones listed, 90% to 97% were seen once; the top ten hold about 0.3%. Specimen: T cells isolated from PBMCs. The source is a human donor in good health.

The chain is built from TRBV9 and TRBJ1-1; the D is unclear. The CDR3 is made up of 14 amino acids. Trimming cost V 0 bases and J 4 bases, with 10 bases left between them. CDR1 is SGDLS, CDR2 YYNGEE, per germline. CDR3 loop: CASSVDGRSTEAFF. The CDR3 DNA sequence: TGTGCCAGCAGCGTAGATGGAAGGAGCACTGAAGCTTTCTTT.

The chain employs TRBV2 and TRBJ2-5; TRBD2 agrees at 9 bases. Germline V gives CDR1 SNHLY, CDR2 FYNNEI. The CDR3 is made up of 15 amino acids. After removal of 4 bases from V and 2 bases from J, the junction contained 5 bases not matched to a gene. The DNA for the CDR3 is TGTGCCAGCAGTGGACTAGCGGTACCTCAAGAGACCCAGTACTTC. This encodes CASSGLAVPQETQYF.

The V gene is TRBV7-8, the J gene TRBJ2-7; 13 bases align to TRBD2. The CDR3 length is 15 residues. Germline V gives CDR1 SGHVS, CDR2 FQNEAQ. The ends lost 5 bases at V and 5 bases at J; junction bases unmatched: 6. The CDR3 nucleotides are TGTGCCAGCAGCCTACTAGCGGGAGGGCCCGACGAGCAGTACTTC. Its protein is CASSLLAGGPDEQYF.

The chain combines TRBV2 with TRBJ2-5, with a tentative D call TRBD2 (5 bases). V gave up 7 bases and J gave up 0 bases, with 12 bases separating them. There are 14 residues in the CDR3. CDR1 is SNHLY and CDR2 is FYNNEI in the germline V gene. CDR3 nucleotides: TGTGCCAGCATTTCGGACTTTTACCAAGAGACCCAGTACTTC. It specifies CASISDFYQETQYF.

V gene TRBV19 combines with J gene TRBJ2-7, with D possibly being TRBD2 (5 bases). The CDR3 covers 15 residues. Deletions cut 2 bases from V and 2 bases from J, with 13 bases between. Germline V gives CDR1 LNHDA, CDR2 SQIVND (reference sequence). CDR3 residues: CASSIKGRGTYEQYF. The CDR3 DNA follows: TGTGCCAGTAGTATAAAGGGTCGGGGAACCTACGAGCAGTACTTC.

This rearrangement joins TRBV5-4 to TRBJ2-3; 9 bases are a match to TRBD2. The CDR3 covers 15 residues. V dropped 4 bases and J dropped 0; count of bases not matched to a gene: 3. Germline loops: CDR1 SGHNT, CDR2 YYREEE (reference sequence). The CDR3 DNA sequence: TGTGCCAGCAGCCTAGCGGGGTATAGCACAGATACGCAGTATTTT. Translated: CASSLAGYSTDTQYF. Full variable domain (rest looked up from reference TRBV5-4 and TRBJ2-3): ETGVTQSPTHLIKTRGQQVTLRCSSQSGHNTVSWYQQALGQGPQFIFQYYREEENGRGNFPPRFSGLQFPNYSSELNVNALELDDSALYLCASSLAGYSTDTQYFGPGTRLTVL.

This chain connects TRBV5-6 to TRBJ2-5; D is perhaps TRBD1 (5 bases). The V and J ends lost 0 bases and 5 bases respectively, with 11 bases between them. CDR3 length: 14 amino acids. Looked up from germline, CDR1 is SGHDT and CDR2 is YYEEEE. In DNA, the CDR3 is TGTGCCAGCAGCTTGGCTTTCAGGGCCGAGACCCAGTACTTC. Amino acid sequence: CASSLAFRAETQYF.

The V and J genes are TRBV10-3 and TRBJ2-1; 8 bases align to TRBD1. J gave up 8 bases and V 11 bases, and 8 bases lay outside the gene matches. Germline lookup yields CDR1 ENHRY and CDR2 SYGVKD. The CDR3 is 12 amino acids. The CDR3 protein is CALGQGIDEQFF. The DNA for the CDR3 is TGTGCCTTAGGACAGGGTATCGATGAGCAGTTCTTC.

The V and J genes are TRBV7-9 and TRBJ2-2, with D possibly being TRBD2 (5 bases). CDR1 and CDR2 (germline): SEHNR, FQNEAQ (reference sequence). The CDR3 has 15 residues. The V and J ends lost 6 bases and 0 bases respectively, with 11 bases between them. CDR3: CASRPLSANTGELFF. Written as DNA, the CDR3 is TGTGCCAGCAGACCCCTTAGCGCGAACACCGGGGAGCTGTTTTTT.

The gene calls are TRBV19 and TRBJ2-7; 9 nucleotides match TRBD1. The CDR3 consists of 13 residues. Per the germline V gene, CDR1 is LNHDA and CDR2 is SQIVND (reference sequence). V shed 5 bases, J shed 4 bases, and the junction held 3 bases outside the gene matches. The CDR3 sequence: CASSWTGEYEQYF. CDR3 nucleotides: TGTGCCAGTAGTTGGACAGGGGAATACGAGCAGTACTTC.

J is TRBJ2-7 and V is TRBV9; the match to TRBD1 covers 8 bases. This CDR3 spans 15 amino acids. Germline CDR1 reads SGDLS; CDR2 reads YYNGEE. After removal of 2 bases from V and 3 bases from J, the junction contained 7 bases not matched to a gene. This chain's CDR3 is CASSVFGTGGYEQYF. As DNA, the CDR3 is TGTGCCAGCAGCGTTTTCGGGACAGGAGGCTACGAGCAGTACTTC.

The rearrangement links TRBV5-6 to TRBJ1-2; TRBD1 is a possible D gene (6 bases). The CDR3 extends over 13 amino acids. The germline V and J ends were trimmed by 4 bases and 3 bases, with 10 bases remaining between them. CDR1 is SGHDT, CDR2 YYEEEE, per germline. CDR3 bases: TGTGCCAGCAGCCTGGGACAATACTATGGCTACACCTTC. Encoded protein: CASSLGQYYGYTF.

The rearrangement links TRBV18 to TRBJ2-7, with 10 bases fitting TRBD1. The CDR3 has 14 residues. J gave up 4 bases and V 6 bases, and 6 bases lay outside the gene matches. CDR1 and CDR2 from the germline V gene are KGHSH and LQKENI. The CDR3 sequence is CASSGGQGTYEQYF. For the CDR3, the DNA is TGTGCCAGCTCCGGGGGACAGGGGACTTACGAGCAGTACTTC. Supplemented by reference TRBV18 and TRBJ2-7, the full variable domain reads NAGVMQNPRHLVRRRGQEARLRCSPMKGHSHVYWYRQLPEEGLKFMVYLQKENIIDESGMPKERFSAEFPKEGPSILRIQQVVRGDSAAYFCASSGGQGTYEQYFGPGTRLTVT.